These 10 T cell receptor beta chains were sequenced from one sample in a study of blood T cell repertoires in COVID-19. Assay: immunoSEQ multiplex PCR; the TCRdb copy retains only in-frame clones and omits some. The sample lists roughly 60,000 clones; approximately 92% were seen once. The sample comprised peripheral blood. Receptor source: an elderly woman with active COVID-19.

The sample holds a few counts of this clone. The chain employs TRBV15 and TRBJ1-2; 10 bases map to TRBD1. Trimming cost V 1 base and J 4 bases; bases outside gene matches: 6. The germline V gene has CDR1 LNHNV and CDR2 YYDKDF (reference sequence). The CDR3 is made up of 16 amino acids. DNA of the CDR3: TGTGCCACCAGCAGAGTGGGACAGGGGACATTCTATGGCTACACCTTC. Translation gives CATSRVGQGTFYGYTF.

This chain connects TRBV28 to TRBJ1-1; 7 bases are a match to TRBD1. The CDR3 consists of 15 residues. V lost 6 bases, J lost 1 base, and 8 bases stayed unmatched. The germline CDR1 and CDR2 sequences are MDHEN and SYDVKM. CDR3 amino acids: CASRPPTGENTEAFF. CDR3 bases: TGTGCCAGCAGACCACCTACAGGGGAGAACACTGAAGCTTTCTTT.

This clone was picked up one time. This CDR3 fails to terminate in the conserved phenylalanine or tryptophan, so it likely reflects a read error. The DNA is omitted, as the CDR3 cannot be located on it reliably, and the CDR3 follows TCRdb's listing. Here the CDR3 reads CASSIERQGRVFS. The chain joins TRBV19 to TRBJ1-1; TRBD1 is the table's D call and was not checked against the DNA. The CDR3 length is 13 residues, termini included. Germline CDR1 LNHDA, CDR2 SQIVND (reference sequence).

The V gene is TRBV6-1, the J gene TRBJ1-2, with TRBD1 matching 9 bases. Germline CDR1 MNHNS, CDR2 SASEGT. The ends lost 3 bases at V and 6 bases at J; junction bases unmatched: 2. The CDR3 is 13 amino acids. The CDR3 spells CASSDRTGDGYTF. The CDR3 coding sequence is TGTGCCAGCAGTGACAGGACAGGGGATGGCTACACCTTC.

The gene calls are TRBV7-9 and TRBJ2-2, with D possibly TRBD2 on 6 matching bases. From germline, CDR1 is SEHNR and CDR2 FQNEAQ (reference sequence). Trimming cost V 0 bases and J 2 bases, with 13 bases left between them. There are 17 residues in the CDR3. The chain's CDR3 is CASSLAVVAVNTGELFF. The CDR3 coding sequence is TGTGCCAGCAGCTTAGCGGTGGTAGCGGTAAACACCGGGGAGCTGTTTTTT. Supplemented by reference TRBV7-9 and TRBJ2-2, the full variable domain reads DTGVSQNPRHKITKRGQNVTFRCDPISEHNRLYWYRQTLGQGPEFLTYFQNEAQLEKSRLLSDRFSAERPKGSFSTLEIQRTEQGDSAMYLCASSLAVVAVNTGELFFGEGSRLTVL.

The CDR3 DNA reads TGTGCCAGCAGCTCTGGACTAGCGGGAGTTTCGGACAATGAGCAGTTCTTC. This sequence encodes CASSSGLAGVSDNEQFF. This sequence joins TRBV11-3 and TRBJ2-1; TRBD2 matches 13 bases. The CDR3 is 17 amino acids. Looked up from germline, CDR1 is SGHNT and CDR2 is YENEEA. Germline trimming cut 4 bases from V and 5 bases from J; bases unmatched to any gene: 8.

The CDR3 bases are TGCAGCGTTGAGGGGCCTGGGACAGGGGTTCTCGGCTACACCTTC. Translated: CSVEGPGTGVLGYTF. The rearrangement uses TRBV29-1 and TRBJ1-2, with 10 bases aligning to TRBD1. Germline V gives CDR1 SQVTM, CDR2 ANQGSEA. V trimming: 3 bases; J trimming: 8 bases; junction bases outside the gene matches: 12. The CDR3 is 15 amino acids.

CDR3 protein: CASSQAGVKTGEQYF. The CDR3 region has the DNA TGTGCCAGCAGCCAAGCGGGTGTAAAAACCGGGGAGCAGTACTTC. The V gene is TRBV3-1 (or the pseudogene TRBV3-2), the J gene TRBJ2-7; D call uncertain. The V gene lost 1 base and the J gene lost 7 bases, with 17 bases spanning the gap. The germline V gene encodes CDR1 LGHDT and CDR2 YNNKEL (reference sequence). The CDR3 loop spans 15 amino acids.

The CDR3 region has the DNA TGTGCCAGTAGTATTGGTGTGGGGTTGAAGGGGGCCAACCCTGCTACTAGCACAGATACGCAGTATTTT. Translating it yields CASSIGVGLKGANPATSTDTQYF. The chain uses TRBV19 and TRBJ2-3; 7 bases map to TRBD1. The trim removed 3 bases at V and 0 bases at J, leaving 27 bases unmatched. The CDR3 is 23 amino acids. Germline lookup yields CDR1 LNHDA and CDR2 SQIVND (reference sequence).

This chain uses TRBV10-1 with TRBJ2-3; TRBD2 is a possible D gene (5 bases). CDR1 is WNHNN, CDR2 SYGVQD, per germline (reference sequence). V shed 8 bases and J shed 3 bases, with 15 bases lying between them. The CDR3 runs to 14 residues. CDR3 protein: CASEEASGTDTQYF. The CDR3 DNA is TGCGCCAGCGAGGAGGCCTCGGGTACAGATACGCAGTATTTT.